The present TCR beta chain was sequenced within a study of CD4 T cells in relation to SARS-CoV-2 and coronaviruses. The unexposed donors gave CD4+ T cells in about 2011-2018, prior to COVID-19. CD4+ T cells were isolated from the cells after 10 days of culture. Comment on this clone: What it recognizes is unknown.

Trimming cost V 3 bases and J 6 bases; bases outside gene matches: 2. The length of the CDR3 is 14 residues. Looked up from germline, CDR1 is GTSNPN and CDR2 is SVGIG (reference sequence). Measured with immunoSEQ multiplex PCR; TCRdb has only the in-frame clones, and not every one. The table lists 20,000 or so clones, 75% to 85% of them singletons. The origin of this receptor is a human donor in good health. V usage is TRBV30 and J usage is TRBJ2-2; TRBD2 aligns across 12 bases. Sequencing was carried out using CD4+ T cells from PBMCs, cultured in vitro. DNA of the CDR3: TGTGCCTGGAGCCTAGCGGGAGGGCCCGGGGAGCTGTTTTTT. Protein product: CAWSLAGGPGELFF.